This T cell receptor beta chain was captured in a study of PD-1 blockade in mismatch repair-deficient tumors. Findings of the study overall: After pembrolizumab, tumor-resident clones rose rapidly, then generally contracted before radiologic responses.

Produced via immunoSEQ multiplex PCR; TCRdb's table is partial and in-frame only. There are more than 90,000 clones in the sample; 65% to 80% occur only once, and approximately 5% lies in the top ten. On this clone itself: Antigen unknown.

Looked up from germline, CDR1 is MNHEY and CDR2 is SMNVEV (reference sequence). This CDR3 comprises 15 residues. The junction had 4 bases not matched to a gene; V was cut back by 2 bases and J by 4 bases. Mismatch repair deficiency was confirmed in all patients, by PCR or immunohistochemistry. The TCR-sequenced patients were a few responders to pembrolizumab. The specimen comprised peripheral blood, sampled about 60 weeks after starting pembrolizumab. The chain carries TRBV27 and TRBJ2-1; 8 bases agree with TRBD2. The clonotype originates from an adult with mismatch repair-deficient cancer. As DNA, the CDR3 is TGTGCCAGCAGTTTAAGCGGGAGTCTGTACAATGAGCAGTTCTTC. This codes for CASSLSGSLYNEQFF.